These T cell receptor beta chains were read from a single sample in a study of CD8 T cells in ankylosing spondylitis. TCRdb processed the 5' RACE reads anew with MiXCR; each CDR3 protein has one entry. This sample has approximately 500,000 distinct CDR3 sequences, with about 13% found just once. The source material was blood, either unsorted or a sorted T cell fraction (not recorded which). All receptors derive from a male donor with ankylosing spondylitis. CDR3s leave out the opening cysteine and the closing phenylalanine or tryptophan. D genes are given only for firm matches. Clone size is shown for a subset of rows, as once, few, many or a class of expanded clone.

cdr3_aa: ASSLADGGTYEQY
d_call: -
v_call: TRBV5-1
j_call: TRBJ2-7
clone_size: many

cdr3_aa: ASSQQGVSGNTIY
d_call: TRBD1
v_call: TRBV7-9
j_call: TRBJ1-3
clone_size: -

cdr3_aa: ASSGRGYNEQF
d_call: -
v_call: TRBV7-7
j_call: TRBJ2-1
clone_size: -

cdr3_aa: ASSLGTTF
d_call: -
v_call: TRBV12-3/TRBV12-4
j_call: TRBJ2-1
clone_size: few

cdr3_aa: ASSRDSGGSSYNEQF
d_call: TRBD2
v_call: TRBV19
j_call: TRBJ2-1
clone_size: -

cdr3_aa: ASSFSGEYEQY
d_call: TRBD2
v_call: TRBV11-2
j_call: TRBJ2-7
clone_size: few

cdr3_aa: SARPPGQVNTEAF
d_call: TRBD1
v_call: TRBV20-1
j_call: TRBJ1-1
clone_size: -

cdr3_aa: ASSVVSLADNEQF
d_call: TRBD2
v_call: TRBV9
j_call: TRBJ2-1
clone_size: -

cdr3_aa: ASSWRGLNTEAF
d_call: -
v_call: TRBV5-1
j_call: TRBJ1-1
clone_size: -

cdr3_aa: ASSTAGGEQY
d_call: -
v_call: TRBV5-6
j_call: TRBJ2-7
clone_size: few

cdr3_aa: ASSQNGANTGELF
d_call: -
v_call: TRBV14
j_call: TRBJ2-2
clone_size: -

cdr3_aa: ASSDLTSGAMAEQY
d_call: TRBD2
v_call: TRBV9
j_call: TRBJ2-7
clone_size: few

cdr3_aa: AITTRGNEQF
d_call: -
v_call: TRBV10-3
j_call: TRBJ2-1
clone_size: few

cdr3_aa: ASSPTVSTDTQY
d_call: -
v_call: TRBV18
j_call: TRBJ2-3
clone_size: few

cdr3_aa: ASTPTSSSYNEQF
d_call: -
v_call: TRBV6-1
j_call: TRBJ2-1
clone_size: few

cdr3_aa: ASTSKQGNEKLF
d_call: TRBD1
v_call: TRBV6-5
j_call: TRBJ1-4
clone_size: few

cdr3_aa: ASSYVPGGPDTQY
d_call: TRBD2
v_call: TRBV6-2/TRBV6-3
j_call: TRBJ2-3
clone_size: many

cdr3_aa: SARDGFSYNEQF
d_call: -
v_call: TRBV20-1
j_call: TRBJ2-1
clone_size: -

cdr3_aa: ASSLARGINEKLF
d_call: -
v_call: TRBV7-2
j_call: TRBJ1-4
clone_size: -

cdr3_aa: ASSYSTGSPLH
d_call: -
v_call: TRBV6-6
j_call: TRBJ1-6
clone_size: -

cdr3_aa: ASSSSGMDYGYT
d_call: -
v_call: TRBV7-2
j_call: TRBJ1-2
clone_size: few

cdr3_aa: ASSQKQGPYEQY
d_call: TRBD1
v_call: TRBV3-1
j_call: TRBJ2-7
clone_size: few

cdr3_aa: ASSRPGNNYEQY
d_call: -
v_call: TRBV5-6
j_call: TRBJ2-7
clone_size: few

cdr3_aa: ASSSGLVYNEQF
d_call: TRBD2
v_call: TRBV12-3/TRBV12-4
j_call: TRBJ2-1
clone_size: few

cdr3_aa: ASSRGLAETQY
d_call: TRBD2
v_call: TRBV12-3/TRBV12-4
j_call: TRBJ2-5
clone_size: many

cdr3_aa: ASSPGGGAETQY
d_call: TRBD2
v_call: TRBV5-1
j_call: TRBJ2-5
clone_size: -

cdr3_aa: SATTRSYNEQF
d_call: -
v_call: TRBV20-1
j_call: TRBJ2-1
clone_size: -

cdr3_aa: SAPNPRGTNEKLF
d_call: -
v_call: TRBV20-1
j_call: TRBJ1-4
clone_size: few

cdr3_aa: ATSVTQRGTDTQY
d_call: -
v_call: TRBV24-1
j_call: TRBJ2-3
clone_size: few

cdr3_aa: SANRDRGYEQY
d_call: TRBD1
v_call: TRBV20-1
j_call: TRBJ2-7
clone_size: -

cdr3_aa: ASSFDRTVQY
d_call: -
v_call: TRBV5-1
j_call: TRBJ2-5
clone_size: -

cdr3_aa: ATSDSPRDGGGEQY
d_call: -
v_call: TRBV24-1
j_call: TRBJ2-7
clone_size: -

cdr3_aa: ASSSPDVGSYTGELF
d_call: -
v_call: TRBV5-1
j_call: TRBJ2-2
clone_size: many

cdr3_aa: SARQGAYGYT
d_call: -
v_call: TRBV20-1
j_call: TRBJ1-2
clone_size: -

cdr3_aa: SVTGAWETQY
d_call: TRBD1
v_call: TRBV29-1
j_call: TRBJ2-5
clone_size: -

cdr3_aa: ASSSQVRLGNEQF
d_call: -
v_call: TRBV13
j_call: TRBJ2-1
clone_size: -

cdr3_aa: ASSQDEIRWASEAF
d_call: -
v_call: TRBV3-1
j_call: TRBJ1-1
clone_size: -

cdr3_aa: ASSLFVEGEKSNQPQH
d_call: -
v_call: TRBV5-1
j_call: TRBJ1-5
clone_size: many

cdr3_aa: ASSPGTRALYGYT
d_call: -
v_call: TRBV25-1
j_call: TRBJ1-2
clone_size: few

cdr3_aa: ASSWGRGRAVTTEAF
d_call: TRBD1
v_call: TRBV12-3/TRBV12-4
j_call: TRBJ1-1
clone_size: few

cdr3_aa: AISGVAGQETQY
d_call: -
v_call: TRBV10-3
j_call: TRBJ2-5
clone_size: many

cdr3_aa: ASTPEREQETQY
d_call: -
v_call: TRBV12-3/TRBV12-4
j_call: TRBJ2-5
clone_size: -

cdr3_aa: SARVPGLAANEQF
d_call: TRBD2
v_call: TRBV20-1
j_call: TRBJ2-1
clone_size: few

cdr3_aa: ASSVEGSGSYEQY
d_call: TRBD2
v_call: TRBV9
j_call: TRBJ2-7
clone_size: many

cdr3_aa: ASSPGLADIYNEQF
d_call: TRBD2
v_call: TRBV5-1
j_call: TRBJ2-1
clone_size: many

cdr3_aa: ASITVRTSGFGQPQH
d_call: -
v_call: TRBV2
j_call: TRBJ1-5
clone_size: few

cdr3_aa: ASSLRDTDTQY
d_call: -
v_call: TRBV11-2
j_call: TRBJ2-3
clone_size: many

cdr3_aa: ASSSTSGHYEQY
d_call: -
v_call: TRBV5-6
j_call: TRBJ2-7
clone_size: many

cdr3_aa: ASSAAAAEYTDTQY
d_call: -
v_call: TRBV9
j_call: TRBJ2-3
clone_size: few

cdr3_aa: ASSLTGLAEGVDEQF
d_call: TRBD2
v_call: TRBV5-1
j_call: TRBJ2-1
clone_size: few

cdr3_aa: ASRIGTVLGENTEAF
d_call: TRBD1
v_call: TRBV4-1
j_call: TRBJ1-1
clone_size: -

cdr3_aa: SARDATSGNEQY
d_call: TRBD2
v_call: TRBV20-1
j_call: TRBJ2-7
clone_size: once

cdr3_aa: ASSRTSGRAGELF
d_call: TRBD2
v_call: TRBV7-2
j_call: TRBJ2-2
clone_size: many

cdr3_aa: AISWTGGSSGANVLT
d_call: TRBD1
v_call: TRBV10-3
j_call: TRBJ2-6
clone_size: many

cdr3_aa: ASSHWDRPNTEAF
d_call: TRBD1
v_call: TRBV3-1
j_call: TRBJ1-1
clone_size: -